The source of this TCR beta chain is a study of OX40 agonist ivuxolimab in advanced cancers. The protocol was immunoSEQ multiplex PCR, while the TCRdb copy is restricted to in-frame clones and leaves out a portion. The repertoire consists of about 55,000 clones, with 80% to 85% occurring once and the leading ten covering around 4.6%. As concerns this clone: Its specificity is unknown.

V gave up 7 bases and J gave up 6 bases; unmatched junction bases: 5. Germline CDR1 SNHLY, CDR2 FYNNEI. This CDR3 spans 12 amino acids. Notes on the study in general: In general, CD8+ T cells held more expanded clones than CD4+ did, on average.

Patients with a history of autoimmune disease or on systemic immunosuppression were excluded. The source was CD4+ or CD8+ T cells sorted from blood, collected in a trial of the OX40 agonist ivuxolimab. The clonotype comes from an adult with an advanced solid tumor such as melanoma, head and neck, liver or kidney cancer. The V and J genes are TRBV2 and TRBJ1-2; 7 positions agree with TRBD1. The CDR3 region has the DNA TGTGCCAGCACAAGGACAGGTCATGGCTACACCTTC. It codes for CASTRTGHGYTF.